These 26 T cell receptor beta chains were sequenced from one sample in a study of T cells in Graves' hyperthyroidism and ophthalmopathy. Amplification of TCR beta CDR3 regions was performed using RNA transcripts as template. An initial round of RT-PCR targeting the TCR CDR3 relied on the HTBI primer set. TCRdb recomputed calls from the multiplex PCR reads with MiXCR, one row per CDR3 protein. This sample yields nearly 750,000 distinct CDR3 sequences, of which 35% are seen a single time; 31% belongs to the top ten. The source material was blood. Receptors originate from a woman aged 40 to 50 with Graves' hyperthyroidism.

The chain recombines TRBV5-6 with TRBJ1-2; a possible D gene is TRBD1 (5 bases). V was trimmed by 3 bases and J by 8 bases, leaving 20 bases between them. In germline, CDR1 is SGHDT, CDR2 YYEEEE. The CDR3 runs to 15 residues. This CDR3 reads CASSWQGLVRLGYTF. The DNA for the CDR3 is TGTGCCAGCAGCTGGCAGGGTCTGGTTCGCTTGGGCTACACCTTC. Filled out from reference TRBV5-6 and TRBJ1-2, the complete variable domain reads DAGVTQSPTHLIKTRGQQVTLRCSPKSGHDTVSWYQQALGQGPQFIFQYYEEEERQRGNFPDRFSGHQFPNYSSELNVNALLLGDSALYLCASSWQGLVRLGYTFGSGTRLTVV.

For this clonotype: This may arise from a read error, as a much more abundant clone is one base away. The chain joins TRBV6-6 to TRBJ1-2, with no clear D. The CDR3 loop spans 12 amino acids. Trimming took off 5 bases at V and 8 bases at J, with 12 bases between the two ends. Germline V lookup: CDR1 MNHNY, CDR2 SVGAGI (reference sequence). The CDR3: CASSKGLQGYTF. The CDR3 coding sequence is TGTGCCAGCAGTAAAGGGCTTCAGGGCTACACCTTC.

This clonotype has at least ten counts. The CDR3 nucleotides read TGTGCCACCGCCCGGGCCTCAAATTCACCCCTCCACTTT. Its protein product is CATARASNSPLHF. The chain recombines TRBV15 with TRBJ1-6; no definite D call. The CDR3 extends over 13 amino acids. V gave up 8 bases and J gave up 7 bases, with 12 bases separating them. In germline, CDR1 is LNHNV, CDR2 YYDKDF (reference sequence).

V gene TRBV10-3 combines with J gene TRBJ2-2; possibly TRBD2 for D (5 bases). From germline, CDR1 is ENHRY and CDR2 SYGVKD. V lost 6 bases, J lost 1 base, and 9 bases lay in between. The CDR3 length is 14 residues. The chain's CDR3 is CAISGVGNTGELFF. The CDR3, as DNA: TGTGCCATCAGCGGGGTTGGGAACACCGGGGAGCTGTTTTTT.

DNA of the CDR3: TGCAGTGCCCCCTACCCCAACCAGGGTAGGGTCTACGAGCAGTACTTC. Protein sequence: CSAPYPNQGRVYEQYF. The rearrangement links TRBV20-1 to TRBJ2-7; tentatively, D is TRBD1 (5 bases). The length of the CDR3 is 16 residues. The germline V gene encodes CDR1 DFQATT and CDR2 SNEGSKA (reference sequence). V lost 6 bases, J lost 3 bases, and 24 bases lay in between.

The chain is built from TRBV19 and TRBJ2-4, with D unclear. V was clipped by 7 bases and J by 8 bases, with 12 bases between them. CDR3 length: 12 amino acids. Per germline, CDR1 LNHDA and CDR2 SQIVND (reference sequence). DNA for the CDR3: TGTGCCAGTACCAACCTGGCAGACATTCAGTACTTC. Protein: CASTNLADIQYF.

This clonotype was seen a handful of times. The rearrangement links TRBV10-3 to TRBJ1-5, with D possibly TRBD1 on 5 matching bases. The CDR3 length is 13 residues. Trimming shortened V by 6 bases and J by 6 bases, and 12 bases separated the two germline ends. CDR1 and CDR2 from the germline V gene are ENHRY and SYGVKD. This chain's CDR3 is CAIRAEGAQPQHF. The DNA of the CDR3 is TGTGCCATCAGGGCGGAAGGGGCTCAGCCCCAGCATTTT.

CDR3 in DNA: TGTGCCAGCAGGGAAACCGGGACAGGGAATTCACCCCTCCACTTT. Residues: CASRETGTGNSPLHF. This chain uses TRBV6-1 with TRBJ1-6, with 9 positions matching TRBD1. The CDR3 contains 15 residues. V was pared by 6 bases and J by 7 bases, with 7 bases of the junction left unmatched. Germline V gene lookup returns CDR1 MNHNS and CDR2 SASEGT.

The chain recombines TRBV20-1 with TRBJ2-4; D uncertain. CDR1 is DFQATT and CDR2 is SNEGSKA in the germline V gene (reference sequence). The CDR3 runs to 14 residues. The ends were cut back, 2 bases at V and 8 bases at J, with 16 bases in the middle. CDR3 loop: CSARKFSFLDIQYF. Written as DNA, the CDR3 is TGCAGTGCTAGAAAGTTTTCGTTTTTGGACATTCAGTACTTC.

The chain carries TRBV29-1 and TRBJ1-2; maybe TRBD1 (5 bases). The V and J ends lost 4 bases and 8 bases respectively, with 14 bases between them. CDR3 length: 12 residues. From germline, CDR1 is SQVTM and CDR2 ANQGSEA. CDR3 residues: CSVAGEVSGYTF. CDR3 sequence (DNA): TGCAGCGTTGCGGGGGAAGTCTCCGGCTACACCTTC.

This clonotype was recorded at least ten times. This CDR3 is CASGKTVGQETQYF. As DNA, the CDR3 is TGCGCCAGCGGTAAAACAGTTGGCCAAGAGACCCAGTACTTC. V gene TRBV10-2 combines with J gene TRBJ2-5; the D is unclear. Trimming took off 8 bases at V and 1 base at J, with 14 bases between the two ends. The CDR3 is 14 residues long. CDR1 WSHSY and CDR2 SAAADI come from the germline V gene.

This clonotype came up a few times. This sequence joins TRBV12-3 or TRBV12-4 and TRBJ1-2, with D possibly being TRBD1 (5 bases). The V gene lost 6 bases and the J gene lost 8 bases, with 22 bases spanning the gap. The CDR3 is 15 residues long. The CDR3 DNA reads TGTGCCAGCAGCGTTAGTGAAGTGGGGCTCTACGGCTACACCTTC. It is translated as CASSVSEVGLYGYTF.

On this clonotype: One end of the junction varies from germline; a read error may be responsible. The chain links TRBV7-2 to TRBJ2-5, with 7 positions matching TRBD2. Per the germline V gene, CDR1 is SGHTA and CDR2 is FQGNSA. The CDR3 is 14 residues long. The CDR3 DNA reads TGTCCCAGCAGCGGCGGGGGTGCTGGGGAGACCCAGTACTTC. Translation gives CPSSGGGAGETQYF. Supplemented by reference TRBV7-2 and TRBJ2-5, the full variable domain reads GAGVSQSPSNKVTEKGKDVELRCDPISGHTALYWYRQSLGQGLEFLIYFQGNSAPDKSGLPSDRFSAERTGGSVSTLTIQRTQQEDSAVYLCPSSGGGAGETQYFGPGTRLLVL.

The rearrangement links TRBV4-3 to TRBJ2-7; 9 bases map to TRBD2. V lost 0 bases and J lost 1; bases outside the gene matches: 7. CDR3 length: 17 residues. CDR1 is LGHNA, CDR2 YSLEER, per germline. CDR3 sequence: CASSQDYLAGVSYEQYF. DNA of the CDR3: TGCGCCAGCAGCCAAGATTATTTAGCGGGGGTATCCTACGAGCAGTACTTC.

The genes are TRBV10-3 and TRBJ2-5; 8 bases map to TRBD1. The CDR3 is made up of 14 amino acids. Germline CDR1 reads ENHRY; CDR2 reads SYGVKD. J gave up 2 bases and V 6 bases, and 5 bases lay outside the gene matches. The CDR3 nucleotides read TGTGCCATCAGGTGGAACAGGGGGCAAGAGACCCAGTACTTC. As protein: CAIRWNRGQETQYF.

This clonotype occurred a few times. J is TRBJ1-6 and V is TRBV7-2; 7 nucleotides align to TRBD1. Germline lookup yields CDR1 SGHTA and CDR2 FQGNSA. The length of the CDR3 is 17 residues. The V segment lost 5 bases and the J segment 2 bases; nucleotides outside the gene matches: 9. The CDR3 region is CASSTGQVGTYNSPLHF. Written as DNA, the CDR3 is TGTGCCAGCAGCACAGGACAGGTCGGCACCTATAATTCACCCCTCCACTTT.

The chain has TRBV19 and TRBJ1-5; 8 bases map to TRBD1. The CDR3 totals 14 residues. With 6 bases clipped from V and 7 bases from J, the junction kept 8 bases outside the gene matches. Germline CDR1 reads LNHDA; CDR2 reads SQIVND (reference sequence). In DNA, the CDR3 is TGTGCCAGTAGGCCAGACAGGGGTCAGCAGCCCCAGCATTTT. Protein: CASRPDRGQQPQHF.

Note on this clonotype: An end of the junction does not agree with germline; a read error may underlie this. The V and J genes are TRBV10-3 and TRBJ2-7; no reliable D call. This CDR3 region has 12 residues. The germline V gene has CDR1 ENHRY and CDR2 SYGVKD. CDR3 bases: TGTGCCAGCAGTTATATGGTCTACGAGCAGTACTTC. It codes for CASSYMVYEQYF.

This clonotype was observed many times. This chain joins TRBV29-1 and TRBJ1-3; D remains unclear. The CDR3 totals 11 residues. Germline CDR1 is SQVTM and CDR2 is ANQGSEA. V lost 3 bases to trimming and J lost 4 bases, with 4 bases between them. Here the CDR3 DNA reads TGCAGCGTTGAGATAGGAAACACCATATATTTT. Protein sequence: CSVEIGNTIYF.

This clonotype was seen at least ten times. This rearrangement joins TRBV2 to TRBJ2-6, with D possibly matching TRBD1 (6 bases). The CDR3 sequence is 16 residues long. Trimming took off 7 bases at V and 1 base at J, with 14 bases between the two ends. In germline, CDR1 is SNHLY, CDR2 FYNNEI. CDR3 loop: CASNPVQGSGANVLTF. The CDR3, as DNA: TGTGCCAGCAACCCTGTACAGGGTTCTGGGGCCAACGTCCTGACTTTC.

This clonotype was picked up a small number of times. J is TRBJ2-5 and V is TRBV5-1; D call uncertain. The CDR3 extends over 15 amino acids. Trimming shortened V by 0 bases and J by 4 bases, and 13 bases separated the two germline ends. Germline V gives CDR1 SGHRS, CDR2 YFSETQ. The CDR3 region has the DNA TGCGCCAGCAGCTTGGAATCGAGATTCCTAGAGACCCAGTACTTC. Amino acid sequence: CASSLESRFLETQYF.

This clonotype was observed at least ten times. The CDR3 loop is CASSYIALSGANVLTF. DNA for the CDR3: TGTGCCAGCAGTTACATAGCGCTCTCTGGGGCCAACGTCCTGACTTTC. The chain carries TRBV6-6 and TRBJ2-6; a weak D match, TRBD2 (5 bases). V was shortened by 2 bases and J by 0 bases, with 8 bases between the two germline ends. Germline lookup yields CDR1 MNHNY and CDR2 SVGAGI (reference sequence). This CDR3 contains 16 residues.

In regard to this clonotype: The junction departs from the called germline gene at one end, perhaps through a read error. The CDR3 DNA sequence: TGTGCCAGCAGCCAAGAGACCCGGGACCCTGGGGAGCTGTCTTTT. It codes for CASSQETRDPGELSF. V gene TRBV9 combines with J gene TRBJ2-2; TRBD1 or TRBD2 may be the D gene (5 bases each). There are 15 residues in the CDR3. From germline, CDR1 is SGDLS and CDR2 YYNGEE.

Turning to this clonotype: A single base separates this from a much larger clone, so it may be a read error. This sequence joins TRBV7-8 and TRBJ2-7; the D gene is possibly TRBD2 (5 bases). Deletions cut 1 base from V and 6 bases from J, with 19 bases between. The length of the CDR3 is 16 residues. The germline V gene encodes CDR1 SGHVS and CDR2 FQNEAQ. The CDR3 coding sequence is TGTGCCAGCAGCTTAGGAGATGTGTGGTCTAGCCTCGAGCAGTACTTC. It is translated as CASSLGDVWSSLEQYF. Drawing the rest from reference TRBV7-8 and TRBJ2-7, the complete variable domain is GAGVSQSPRYKVAKRGQDVALRCDPISGHVSLFWYQQALGQGPEFLTYFQNEAQLDKSGLPSDRFFAERPEGSVSTLKIQRTQQEDSAVYLCASSLGDVWSSLEQYFGPGTRLTVT.

In this sample, this clonotype turned up many times. The V gene is TRBV20-1, the J gene TRBJ1-2; D not certain. The V end lost 6 bases, the J end lost 2 bases, and 16 bases lay between the germline ends. The CDR3 length is 14 residues. Germline CDR1 DFQATT, CDR2 SNEGSKA (reference sequence). In DNA, the CDR3 is TGCAGTGCGTTACCCCCCGGGGAGAACTATGGCTACACCTTC. Residues: CSALPPGENYGYTF.

This clonotype was picked up many times. J is TRBJ2-2 and V is TRBV10-3; D remains unclear. CDR1 is ENHRY, CDR2 SYGVKD, per germline. The CDR3 is 12 residues long. Trimming cost V 10 bases and J 4 bases, with 10 bases left between them. The DNA of the CDR3 is TGTGCCACTACAGCTAGCACCGGGGAGCTGTTTTTT. As protein: CATTASTGELFF.